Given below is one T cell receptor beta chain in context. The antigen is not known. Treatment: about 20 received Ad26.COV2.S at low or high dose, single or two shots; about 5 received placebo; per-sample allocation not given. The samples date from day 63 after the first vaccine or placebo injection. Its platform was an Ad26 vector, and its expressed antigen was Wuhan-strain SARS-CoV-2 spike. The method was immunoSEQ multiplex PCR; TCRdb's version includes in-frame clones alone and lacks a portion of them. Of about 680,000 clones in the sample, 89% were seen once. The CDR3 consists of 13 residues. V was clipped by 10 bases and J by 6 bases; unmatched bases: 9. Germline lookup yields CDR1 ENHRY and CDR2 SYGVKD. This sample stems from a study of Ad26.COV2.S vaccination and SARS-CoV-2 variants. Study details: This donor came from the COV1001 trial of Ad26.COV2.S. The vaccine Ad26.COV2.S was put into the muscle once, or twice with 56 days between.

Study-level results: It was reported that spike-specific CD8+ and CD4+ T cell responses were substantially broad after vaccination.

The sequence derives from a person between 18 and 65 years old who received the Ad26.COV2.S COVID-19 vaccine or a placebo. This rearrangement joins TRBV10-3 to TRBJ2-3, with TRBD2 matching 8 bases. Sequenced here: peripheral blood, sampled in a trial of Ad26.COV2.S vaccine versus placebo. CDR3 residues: CATDGGAADTQYF. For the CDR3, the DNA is TGTGCCACCGACGGGGGGGCCGCCGATACGCAGTATTTT.